Shown below are 10 T cell receptor beta chains from a single sample sequenced in a study of cytotoxic CD8 clonotypes in ibrutinib-treated CLL. Repertoires were generated with immunoSEQ multiplex PCR, while TCRdb's copy carries only in-frame clones and drops some. Of under 30,000 clones in the sample, about 70% were seen once. The sample was PBMCs, taken after 36 months of ibrutinib treatment. Receptor source: a human donor with chronic lymphocytic leukemia.

The chain recombines TRBV30 with TRBJ1-6, with a possible D match to TRBD1 (5 bases). V was cut by 2 bases and J by 6 bases, with 14 bases left in between. The CDR3 totals 15 residues. Germline V CDR1 and CDR2: GTSNPN, SVGIG (reference sequence). This chain's CDR3 is CAWSSLREGNSPLHF. DNA for the CDR3: TGTGCCTGGAGTTCCCTCAGGGAGGGTAATTCACCCCTCCACTTT.

The chain carries TRBV2 and TRBJ2-2, with 7 bases that match TRBD1. V shed 8 bases and J 4 bases; nucleotides not matched to a gene: 7. The CDR3 loop spans 14 amino acids. CDR1 is SNHLY, CDR2 FYNNEI, per germline. For the CDR3, the DNA is TGTGCCAGCCGATACAGGGGCGCCACCGGGGAGCTGTTTTTT. Residues: CASRYRGATGELFF.

The gene calls are TRBV4-1 and TRBJ1-2, with 9 nucleotides matching TRBD1. This CDR3 region has 15 residues. Germline loops: CDR1 MGHRA, CDR2 YSYEKL. Losses at the gene ends were 3 bases for V and 5 bases for J; bases not matched to a gene: 7. The CDR3 spells CASSQGGQGSYGYTF. DNA for the CDR3: TGCGCCAGCAGCCAGGGCGGACAGGGGAGTTATGGCTACACCTTC.

The chain carries TRBV5-6 and TRBJ2-2; D is unresolved. CDR1 and CDR2 from the germline V gene are SGHDT and YYEEEE. Between the trimmed V and J ends, which lost 3 bases and 5 bases, there was a span of 5 bases. This CDR3 has 12 amino acids. The CDR3, as DNA: TGTGCCAGCAGCTCGATTACCGGGGAGCTGTTTTTT. Its translation is CASSSITGELFF.

This clone turned up a few times. V usage is TRBV7-2 and J usage is TRBJ1-3, with D perhaps matching TRBD1 (5 bases). CDR1 is SGHTA and CDR2 is FQGNSA in the germline V gene. The CDR3 is 13 amino acids. With 5 bases removed from V and 8 bases from J, the gap between germline ends came to 13 bases. The CDR3 reads CASSPGRGYTIYF. The CDR3, as DNA: TGTGCCAGCAGCCCGGGGCGGGGTTACACCATATATTTT.

J is TRBJ2-2 and V is TRBV18; D is perhaps TRBD1 (6 bases). V lost 2 bases to trimming and J lost 1 base, with 8 bases between them. The CDR3 totals 15 residues. Germline CDR1 is KGHSH and CDR2 is LQKENI. The CDR3 loop reads CASSPDRWNTGELFF. The CDR3 DNA reads TGTGCCAGCTCACCAGACAGGTGGAACACCGGGGAGCTGTTTTTT.

This chain uses TRBV10-3 with TRBJ1-5; no clear D gene. V lost 3 bases, J lost 4 bases, and 4 bases lay in between. Germline V lookup: CDR1 ENHRY, CDR2 SYGVKD. This CDR3 region has 12 residues. Written as DNA, the CDR3 is TGTGCCATCAGTGATTGGAATCAGCCCCAGCATTTT. It is translated as CAISDWNQPQHF.

The chain recombines TRBV27 with TRBJ2-5; no firm D call. CDR1 MNHEY and CDR2 SMNVEV come from the germline V gene (reference sequence). Trimming left V 2 bases short and J 1 base short, with 5 bases between. The CDR3 sequence is 13 residues long. DNA for the CDR3: TGTGCCAGCAGTTTACCCCCCCAAGAGACCCAGTACTTC. The encoded protein is CASSLPPQETQYF.

This chain links TRBV6-5 with TRBJ2-5; 9 bases match TRBD2. The germline V gene has CDR1 MNHEY and CDR2 SVGAGI. CDR3 size: 14 residues. V dropped 6 bases and J dropped 4; count of bases not matched to a gene: 6. Here the CDR3 DNA reads TGTGCCAGCAGGCGGACTAGCGAATCAGAGACCCAGTACTTC. It encodes CASRRTSESETQYF.

This sequence joins TRBV7-3 and TRBJ2-5, with D perhaps matching TRBD2 (6 bases). This CDR3 comprises 14 residues. The V gene lost 2 bases and the J gene lost 1 base, with 8 bases spanning the gap. Per germline, CDR1 SGHTA and CDR2 FQGTGA. In DNA, the CDR3 is TGTGCCAGCAGCTTAGGGGGGATCCAAGAGACCCAGTACTTC. Encoded protein: CASSLGGIQETQYF.